Listed below are T cell receptor beta chains from one sample, sequenced in a study of OX40 agonist ivuxolimab in advanced cancers. The method was immunoSEQ multiplex PCR; TCRdb's version includes in-frame clones alone and lacks a portion of them. This table has about 77,000 clones, around 94% appearing once. Material: CD4+ or CD8+ T cells sorted from blood, obtained in a trial of the OX40 agonist ivuxolimab. Source of these receptors: an adult with an advanced solid tumor such as melanoma, head and neck, liver or kidney cancer. The CDR3 runs from the conserved cysteine through the conserved F or W. D genes are given only for firm matches. Clone size is not always given. Where it is, it says once, few, many or a class for expanded clones.

size	V	D	J	DNA	CDR3
-	TRBV14	-	TRBJ1-2	TGTGCCAGCAGCCCCTGGAATCCTCGAGGACTATATGGCTACACCTTC	CASSPWNPRGLYGYTF
-	TRBV7-9	TRBD2	TRBJ2-5	TGTGCCAGCAGCTTAATAGCGGGGCCCCAAGAGACCCAGTACTTC	CASSLIAGPQETQYF
-	TRBV10-2	-	TRBJ2-7	TGCGCCAGCAGAGGGACAGCGGGCGAGCAGTACTTC	CASRGTAGEQYF
-	TRBV19	-	TRBJ2-1	TGTGCCAGTAGTACTCGTGTCTACAATGAGCAGTTCTTC	CASSTRVYNEQFF
-	TRBV4-1	-	TRBJ2-1	TGCGCCAGCAGCCTGTCTAAACAGGTCTACAATGAGCAGTTCTTC	CASSLSKQVYNEQFF
-	TRBV7-9	TRBD1	TRBJ2-7	TGTGCCAGCAGCTCCGGGACAGGGAGTATCTACGAGCAGTACTTC	CASSSGTGSIYEQYF
-	TRBV19	TRBD2	TRBJ2-2	TGTGCCAGTAGTATGCTAGGACTAGCGGGGGGGCCAATGGGAACCGGGGAGCTGTTTTTT	CASSMLGLAGGPMGTGELFF
-	TRBV27	-	TRBJ2-2	TGTGCCAGCAGTTTATACAGGGCCAACACCGGGGAGCTGTTTTTT	CASSLYRANTGELFF
-	TRBV9	-	TRBJ2-7	TGTGCCAGCAGCGTGGTGGGAGGCTACGAGCAGTACTTC	CASSVVGGYEQYF
-	TRBV29-1	-	TRBJ1-1	TGCAGCGTCGACCGGGCCCAATCTGACAACACTGAAGCTTTCTTT	CSVDRAQSDNTEAFF
-	TRBV19	-	TRBJ1-5	TGTGCCAGTAGTATCACCTCCGACTGGCCCCAGCATTTT	CASSITSDWPQHF
-	TRBV11-2	-	TRBJ2-7	TGTGCCAGCAGCTTAGGAGGAGTCCCCTACGAGCAGTACTTC	CASSLGGVPYEQYF
-	TRBV4-3	-	TRBJ1-1	TGCGCCAGCAGCCCTGGAGGGTGGGGGGACACTGAAGCTTTCTTT	CASSPGGWGDTEAFF
-	TRBV5-1	TRBD1	TRBJ2-1	TGCGCCAGCAGCTGGGAGACAGGGCGCCATGAGCAGTTCTTC	CASSWETGRHEQFF
once	TRBV27	TRBD1	TRBJ1-2	TGTGCCAGCAGTAGTAGATTCCGGGACAGCGACTATGGCTACACCTTC	CASSSRFRDSDYGYTF
-	TRBV6-6	TRBD1	TRBJ2-1	TGTGCCAGCAGTTACGGACAGGGGGCTAGGGATGAGCAGTTCTTC	CASSYGQGARDEQFF
-	TRBV27	-	TRBJ2-3	TGTGCCAGCCTGTCTAGCACAGATACGCAGTATTTT	CASLSSTDTQYF
-	TRBV9	TRBD1	TRBJ2-7	TGTGCCAGCAGCCCCGGGACAGCCGGCTACGAGCAGTACTTC	CASSPGTAGYEQYF
-	TRBV27	-	TRBJ2-7	TGTGCCAGCAGTTTTGGGAGCGAGCAGTACTTC	CASSFGSEQYF
once	TRBV11-2	TRBD2	TRBJ2-1	TGTGCCAGCAGCTTAAGTTCGCCGGGAGCGGGAGGCCCCGGCGATGAGCAGTTCTTC	CASSLSSPGAGGPGDEQFF
-	TRBV7-2	-	TRBJ2-5	TGTGCCAGCATCCCAGAGGAGGGAGAGGAGACCCAGTACTTC	CASIPEEGEETQYF
few	TRBV28	-	TRBJ1-5	TGTGCCAGCAGCCTCCCTTTGGGGCCCCAGCATTTT	CASSLPLGPQHF
-	TRBV7-9	-	TRBJ2-1	TGTGCCAGCACCGGGGACTTCTCCTACAATGAGCAGTTCTTC	CASTGDFSYNEQFF
-	TRBV7-2	TRBD2	TRBJ2-7	TGTGCCAGCAGCTTAGCGAGACTAGCGGGAGTTGAGCAGTACTTC	CASSLARLAGVEQYF
-	TRBV5-6	-	TRBJ1-2	TGTGCCAGCAGCTTGGGGCAGCTTAACTATGGCTACACCTTC	CASSLGQLNYGYTF
-	TRBV21-1	-	TRBJ1-6	TGTGCCAGCAGCAAAGCCCAAGACGTAGGACAGAGCTCCTATAATTCACCCCTCCACTTT	CASSKAQDVGQSSYNSPLHF